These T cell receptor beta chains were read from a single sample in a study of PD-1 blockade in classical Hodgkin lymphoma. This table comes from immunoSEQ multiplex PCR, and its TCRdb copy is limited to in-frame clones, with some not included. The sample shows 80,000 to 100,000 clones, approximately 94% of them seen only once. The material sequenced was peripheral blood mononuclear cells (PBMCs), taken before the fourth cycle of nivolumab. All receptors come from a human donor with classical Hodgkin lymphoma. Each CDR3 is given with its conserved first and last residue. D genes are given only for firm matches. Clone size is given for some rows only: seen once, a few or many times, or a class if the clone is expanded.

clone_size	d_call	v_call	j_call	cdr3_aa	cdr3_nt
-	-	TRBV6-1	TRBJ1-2	CASRALGGYTF	TGTGCCAGCAGAGCCCTGGGTGGCTACACCTTC
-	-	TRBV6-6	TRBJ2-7	CASSYSVREQYF	TGTGCCAGCAGTTACTCAGTGCGAGAGCAGTACTTC
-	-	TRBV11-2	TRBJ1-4	CASTRRGLNEKLFF	TGTGCCAGCACCCGAAGAGGGCTTAATGAAAAACTGTTTTTT
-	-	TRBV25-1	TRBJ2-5	CASSDRTGRETQYF	TGTGCCAGCAGTGACAGGACGGGGCGGGAGACCCAGTACTTC
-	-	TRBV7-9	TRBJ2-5	CASSPTSSETQYF	TGTGCCAGCAGCCCGACTAGTTCCGAGACCCAGTACTTC
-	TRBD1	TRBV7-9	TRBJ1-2	CASSQEDRMRYTF	TGTGCCAGCAGCCAAGAGGACAGGATGCGCTACACCTTC
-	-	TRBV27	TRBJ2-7	CASSPQGCRYF	TGTGCCAGCAGTCCCCAGGGCTGTCGGTACTTC
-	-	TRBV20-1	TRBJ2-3	CSARNGTQYF	TGCAGTGCTAGAAACGGGACCCAGTATTTT
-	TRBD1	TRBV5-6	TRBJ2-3	CASRDTGTVPDTQYF	TGTGCCAGCAGGGATACCGGGACAGTGCCAGATACGCAGTATTTT
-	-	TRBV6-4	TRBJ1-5	CASSAYSNQPQHF	TGTGCCAGCAGTGCATATAGCAATCAGCCCCAGCATTTT
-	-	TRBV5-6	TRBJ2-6	CASSFVRSAGANVLTF	TGTGCCAGCAGCTTTGTCAGGTCGGCTGGGGCCAACGTCCTGACTTTC
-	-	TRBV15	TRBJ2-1	CATSREGVGANLYNEQFF	TGTGCCACCAGCAGAGAGGGGGTTGGAGCGAACCTTTACAATGAGCAGTTCTTC
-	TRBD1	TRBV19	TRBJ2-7	CASSAGTGAHEQYF	TGTGCCAGTAGCGCCGGGACAGGGGCCCACGAGCAGTACTTC
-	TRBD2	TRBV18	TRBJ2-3	CASSPQRDPPDTQYF	TGTGCCAGCTCACCCCAGCGGGACCCCCCAGATACGCAGTATTTT
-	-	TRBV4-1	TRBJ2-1	CASSQEGGLSPNNEQFF	TGCGCCAGCAGCCAAGAAGGCGGGCTCAGCCCGAACAATGAGCAGTTCTTC
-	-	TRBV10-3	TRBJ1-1	CAISPILGGGEKLNTEAFF	TGTGCCATCAGCCCGATCCTGGGGGGGGGTGAAAAACTGAACACTGAAGCTTTCTTT
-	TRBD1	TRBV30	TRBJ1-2	CAWSVRTGTNYGYTF	TGTGCCTGGAGTGTAAGGACAGGGACTAACTATGGCTACACCTTC
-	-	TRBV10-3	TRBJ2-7	CAIGTLSYEQYF	TGTGCCATCGGTACACTTTCCTACGAGCAGTACTTC
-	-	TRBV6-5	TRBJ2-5	CASSPAGTAVYERYF	TGTGCCAGCAGCCCGGCCGGGACGGCCGTCTACGAGCGGTACTTC
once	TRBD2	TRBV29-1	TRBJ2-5	CSVDRREGRETQYF	TGCAGCGTTGATCGGCGGGAGGGGCGGGAGACCCAGTACTTC
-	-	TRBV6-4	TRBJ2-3	CASSDLGGAGTDTQYF	TGTGCCAGCAGTGACCTGGGGGGGGCCGGCACAGATACGCAGTATTTT
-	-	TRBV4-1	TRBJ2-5	CASSPSRGRGNQETQYF	TGCGCCAGCAGCCCCAGTCGCGGGCGGGGTAACCAAGAGACCCAGTACTTC
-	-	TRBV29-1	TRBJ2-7	CSVEWDTTYEQYF	TGCAGCGTTGAATGGGACACCACCTACGAGCAGTACTTC
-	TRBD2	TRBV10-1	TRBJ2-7	CASSDGGRAYEQYF	TGCGCCAGCAGTGATGGCGGGAGGGCTTACGAGCAGTACTTC
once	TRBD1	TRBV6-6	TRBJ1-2	CASRGTGLNYGYTF	TGTGCCAGCAGGGGGACAGGGCTTAACTATGGCTACACCTTC
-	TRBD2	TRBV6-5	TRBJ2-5	CASSYPSGLAGSQYF	TGTGCCAGCAGTTACCCTTCGGGACTAGCGGGTTCCCAGTACTTC
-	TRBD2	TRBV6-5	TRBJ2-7	CASSRTSGRFEQYF	TGTGCCAGCAGTAGGACTAGCGGGAGATTCGAGCAGTACTTC
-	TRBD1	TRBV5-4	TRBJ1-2	CASSLGQGVVYGYTF	TGTGCCAGCAGCTTGGGCCAGGGGGTAGTCTATGGCTACACCTTC
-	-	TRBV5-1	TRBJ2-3	CASSLQGSTDTQYF	TGCGCCAGCAGCTTACAGGGTTCGACAGATACGCAGTATTTT
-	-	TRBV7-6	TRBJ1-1	CASSLALDQGRNTEAFF	TGTGCCAGCAGCTTAGCGCTTGATCAGGGTAGGAACACTGAAGCTTTCTTT
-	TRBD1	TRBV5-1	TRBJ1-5	CASSLVGQGGQPQHF	TGCGCCAGCAGCTTGGTAGGACAGGGCGGACAGCCCCAGCATTTT
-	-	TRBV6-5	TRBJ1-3	CASSLRGLGNTIYF	TGTGCCAGCAGCCTCCGGGGTTTAGGAAACACCATATATTTT
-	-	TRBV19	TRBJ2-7	CASSILAYPSYEQYF	TGTGCCAGTAGTATACTGGCATACCCCTCCTACGAGCAGTACTTC
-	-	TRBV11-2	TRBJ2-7	CASSLVAGQEYEQYF	TGTGCCAGCAGCTTAGTGGCAGGCCAGGAGTACGAGCAGTACTTC
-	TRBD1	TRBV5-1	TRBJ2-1	CASRLGTAGNEQFF	TGCGCCAGCAGGTTGGGGACAGCTGGCAATGAGCAGTTCTTC